This passage covers 32 T cell receptor beta chains from one sample sequenced in a study of cytomegalovirus exposure and HLA in healthy donors. PCR amplification relied on 60 Vbeta primers (plus 13 Jbeta primers). The data were produced by immunoSEQ multiplex PCR, yet TCRdb's version contains in-frame clones alone and is incomplete. The table includes about 130,000 clones, 65% to 90% detected once. Sequencing used PBMCs. Receptors were obtained from a male donor in good health and CMV-seropositive.

This clone was observed a few times. V usage is TRBV28 and J usage is TRBJ2-1, with D perhaps TRBD1 (7 bases). The V and J ends lost 11 bases and 7 bases respectively, with 21 bases between them. Germline V gene data show CDR1 as MDHEN and CDR2 as SYDVKM. The CDR3 runs to 14 residues. The CDR3 nucleotides read TGTGCCTGCTCGGGGGACAGACCAACGAATGAGCAGTTCTTC. Translating gives CACSGDRPTNEQFF.

J is TRBJ2-2 and V is TRBV7-3; D tentatively fits TRBD1 or TRBD2 (9 bases each). Germline CDR1 is SGHTA and CDR2 is FQGTGA. There are 19 residues in the CDR3. Between the trimmed V and J ends, which lost 6 bases and 7 bases, there was a span of 30 bases. In DNA, the CDR3 is TGTGCCAGCAGTCTCACAGGGGGCACGGCGGGAGGGCCTGGCGGGGAGCTGTTTTTT. This codes for CASSLTGGTAGGPGGELFF.

V and J are TRBV2 and TRBJ2-7; weak D call: TRBD2 (7 bases). The V end was cut by 6 bases, the J end by 5 bases, with 17 bases between. The V gene's germline CDR1 is SNHLY and CDR2 FYNNEI. The CDR3 loop spans 14 amino acids. The CDR3 DNA is TGTGCCAGCAGGGGGGGGCTCCTAAGAAACGAGCAGTACTTC. Protein sequence: CASRGGLLRNEQYF.

The V and J genes are TRBV2 and TRBJ1-2, with 8 positions matching TRBD1. Germline CDR1 reads SNHLY; CDR2 reads FYNNEI. The V and J ends lost 10 bases and 7 bases, in that order; junction bases with no gene match: 20. The CDR3 has 16 residues. The CDR3 DNA sequence: TGTGCCACCCAGAAGGAGGCGTTTGGGCAGGGGGCTGGCTACACCTTC. Translation: CATQKEAFGQGAGYTF.

This rearrangement joins TRBV7-9 to TRBJ2-2, with 7 bases matching TRBD1. Germline loops: CDR1 SEHNR, CDR2 FQNEAQ (reference sequence). CDR3 length: 16 residues. V lost 0 bases and J lost 0; bases outside the gene matches: 1. Written as DNA, the CDR3 is TGTGCCAGCAGCTTAGCAGGGGGCGCGAACACCGGGGAGCTGTTTTTT. Translated: CASSLAGGANTGELFF.

The chain carries TRBV5-1 and TRBJ2-1; 9 positions match TRBD2. V gave up 3 bases and J gave up 4 bases; unmatched junction bases: 5. The CDR3 runs to 15 residues. Per the germline V gene, CDR1 is SGHRS and CDR2 is YFSETQ. CDR3 residues: CASSSSGTGYNEQFF. Written as DNA, the CDR3 is TGCGCCAGCAGCTCTAGCGGGACGGGTTACAATGAGCAGTTCTTC.

The chain is built from TRBV25-1 and TRBJ2-7; 9 bases match TRBD1. Looked up from germline, CDR1 is MGHDK and CDR2 is SYGVNS. CDR3 length equals 15 residues. V shed 1 base and J 5 bases; nucleotides not matched to a gene: 6. The CDR3 here is CASSEWGQGLDEQYF. CDR3 bases: TGTGCCAGCAGTGAATGGGGACAGGGATTGGACGAGCAGTACTTC.

The CDR3 DNA reads as TGTGCCAGCTCACCAACATTACAGGGGGCAGGAGAGACCCAGTACTTC. Protein: CASSPTLQGAGETQYF. This rearrangement joins TRBV18 to TRBJ2-5, with 9 bases that match TRBD1. The CDR3 spans 16 residues. Per the germline V gene, CDR1 is KGHSH and CDR2 is LQKENI. V gave up 2 bases and J gave up 4 bases; unmatched junction bases: 8.

The chain uses TRBV11-2 and TRBJ2-1; TRBD2 aligns across 13 bases. J gave up 6 bases and V 5 bases, and 16 bases lay outside the gene matches. Per germline, CDR1 SGHAT and CDR2 FQNNGV. The CDR3 extends over 19 amino acids. The CDR3 loop is CASSQGQGLGLAGANEQFF. In DNA, the CDR3 is TGTGCCAGCAGCCAGGGACAGGGCCTTGGACTAGCGGGGGCCAATGAGCAGTTCTTC.

The rearrangement joins TRBV30 to TRBJ1-2; 9 nucleotides match TRBD1. Germline values: CDR1 GTSNPN, CDR2 SVGIG (reference sequence). V gave up 0 bases and J gave up 8 bases; unmatched junction bases: 13. The CDR3 is 16 amino acids. The CDR3 DNA sequence: TGTGCCTGGAGTGTAACCCCGGAGGGGACAGGGAAAGGCTACACCTTC. It encodes CAWSVTPEGTGKGYTF.

The J gene is TRBJ2-3, the V gene TRBV5-6; TRBD2 might be the D (5 bases). The CDR3 has 12 residues. The germline V gene encodes CDR1 SGHDT and CDR2 YYEEEE. Trimming cost V 2 bases and J 5 bases, with 6 bases left between them. The CDR3 here is CASSFGVDTQYF. In DNA, the CDR3 is TGTGCCAGCAGCTTCGGGGTAGATACGCAGTATTTT.

The J gene is TRBJ2-5, the V gene TRBV6-1, with TRBD2 matching 11 bases. The germline CDR1 and CDR2 sequences are MNHNS and SASEGT. The CDR3 covers 16 residues. The J segment lost 3 bases and the V segment lost 3 bases, leaving 6 bases of the junction unmatched. This CDR3 reads CASSETLAGGKETQYF. Written as DNA, the CDR3 is TGTGCCAGCAGTGAGACATTAGCGGGAGGGAAAGAGACCCAGTACTTC.

The chain is built from TRBV7-2 and TRBJ2-1, with 7 bases identical to TRBD1. Germline V gene data show CDR1 as SGHTA and CDR2 as FQGNSA. V lost 5 bases to trimming and J lost 4 bases; unmatched junction nucleotides: 8. The length of the CDR3 is 15 residues. The CDR3 loop reads CASSKTGTEYNEQFF. In nucleotides, the CDR3 is TGTGCCAGCAGCAAGACCGGGACAGAATACAATGAGCAGTTCTTC.

This clone was counted a single time. V gene TRBV7-9 combines with J gene TRBJ2-3; 7 bases fit TRBD2. In germline, CDR1 is SEHNR, CDR2 FQNEAQ (reference sequence). Trimming cost V 4 bases and J 3 bases; bases outside gene matches: 16. The CDR3 totals 18 residues. Here the CDR3 DNA reads TGTGCCAGCAGCTCCACTCACATTAGGGGAGGGTCAACAGATACGCAGTATTTT. Translating gives CASSSTHIRGGSTDTQYF.

V gene TRBV6-6 combines with J gene TRBJ2-7, with 8 bases lining up with TRBD1. The CDR3 contains 14 residues. V lost 6 bases to trimming and J lost 0 bases; unmatched junction nucleotides: 4. Germline values: CDR1 MNHNY, CDR2 SVGAGI (reference sequence). The CDR3 DNA reads as TGTGCCAGCAGGGGACAGGCGAGCTCCTACGAGCAGTACTTC. This gives the protein CASRGQASSYEQYF.

The chain has TRBV5-1 and TRBJ2-5, with 13 bases fitting TRBD2. This CDR3 comprises 17 residues. The junction had 6 bases not matched to a gene; V was cut back by 2 bases and J by 2 bases. CDR1 and CDR2 from the germline V gene are SGHRS and YFSETQ. DNA for the CDR3: TGCGCCAGCAGCTTTGGACTAGCGGGAGACCTTCAAGAGACCCAGTACTTC. Residues: CASSFGLAGDLQETQYF. The full variable domain, with the rest looked up from reference TRBV5-1 and TRBJ2-5, is KAGVTQTPRYLIKTRGQQVTLSCSPISGHRSVSWYQQTPGQGLQFLFEYFSETQRNKGNFPGRFSGRQFSNSRSEMNVSTLELGDSALYLCASSFGLAGDLQETQYFGPGTRLLVL.

This clone was seen just once. Other DNA sequences in the same sample also yield this CDR3. The V gene is TRBV18, the J gene TRBJ2-5; D is unresolved. There are 11 residues in the CDR3. Trimming left V 3 bases short and J 5 bases short, with 4 bases between. The germline V gene has CDR1 KGHSH and CDR2 LQKENI. The CDR3 protein is CASSPRETQYF. Here the CDR3 DNA reads TGTGCCAGCTCACCGCGGGAGACCCAGTACTTC.

The chain carries TRBV5-4 and TRBJ2-1; D uncertain. The V end lost 4 bases, the J end lost 0 bases, and 8 bases lay between the germline ends. CDR3 length: 14 amino acids. Germline CDR1 SGHNT, CDR2 YYREEE (reference sequence). The CDR3 sequence: CASSPGSSYNEQFF. The CDR3 nucleotides read TGTGCCAGCAGCCCAGGTAGCTCCTACAATGAGCAGTTCTTC.

The CDR3 loop is CASSLGGRESYNEQFF. The CDR3 DNA sequence: TGTGCCAGCAGCTTAGGTGGGCGGGAGTCATACAATGAGCAGTTCTTC. The chain recombines TRBV11-3 with TRBJ2-1, with 7 bases fitting TRBD2. The CDR3 loop spans 16 amino acids. In germline, CDR1 is SGHNT, CDR2 YENEEA. The V gene end was trimmed by 1 base and the J gene end by 4 bases; junction bases not matched to a gene: 7.

V usage is TRBV19 and J usage is TRBJ1-3; D is uncertain. CDR1 is LNHDA, CDR2 SQIVND, per germline (reference sequence). Trimming pared 4 bases from V and 0 bases from J, leaving 22 bases between. The CDR3 runs to 19 residues. Here the CDR3 DNA reads TGTGCCAGTAGTACTAAAGCCCTCACGACATATGACTCTGGAAACACCATATATTTT. Translating gives CASSTKALTTYDSGNTIYF.

The CDR3 coding sequence is TGTGCCAGCAGCGTAGAAGGGGAATATACGGCGAGCTATGGCTACACCTTC. This encodes CASSVEGEYTASYGYTF. The V call is TRBV9, the J call TRBJ1-2; weak D call: TRBD1 (5 bases). The CDR3 has 17 residues. CDR1 and CDR2 from the germline V gene are SGDLS and YYNGEE. V lost 0 bases, J lost 4 bases, and 19 bases lay in between. The variable domain in full, with the rest retrieved from reference TRBV9 and TRBJ1-2, is DSGVTQTPKHLITATGQRVTLRCSPRSGDLSVYWYQQSLDQGLQFLIQYYNGEERAKGNILERFSAQQFPDLHSELNLSSLELGDSALYFCASSVEGEYTASYGYTFGSGTRLTVV.

This chain joins TRBV10-1 and TRBJ2-7; the match to TRBD2 covers 8 bases. This CDR3 region has 17 residues. V lost 2 bases to trimming and J lost 6 bases; unmatched junction nucleotides: 15. Germline lookup yields CDR1 WNHNN and CDR2 SYGVQD (reference sequence). Written as DNA, the CDR3 is TGCGCCAGCAGTGAGACGCCCTGGGGCGGGGGGTATGGCGAGCAGTACTTC. Translation: CASSETPWGGGYGEQYF.

The rearrangement uses TRBV27 and TRBJ2-4, with a weak D call TRBD2 (5 bases). The CDR3 is 14 amino acids. The germline V gene has CDR1 MNHEY and CDR2 SMNVEV (reference sequence). V shed 6 bases and J shed 4 bases, with 13 bases lying between them. CDR3 DNA: TGTGCCAGCAGCTCTGTTGGGAGTAAAAACATTCAGTACTTC. Its translation: CASSSVGSKNIQYF.

V is TRBV27 and J is TRBJ2-7, with a possible D match to TRBD1 (6 bases). The CDR3 covers 15 residues. In germline, CDR1 is MNHEY, CDR2 SMNVEV (reference sequence). Trimming removed 0 bases at V and 3 bases at J, with 12 bases between. CDR3 DNA sequence: TGTGCCAGCAGTTTATCGGGGCAGGGGTACTACGAGCAGTACTTC. This encodes CASSLSGQGYYEQYF.

This chain links TRBV13 with TRBJ2-2; TRBD1 matches 7 bases. The germline V gene has CDR1 PRHDT and CDR2 FYEKMQ (reference sequence). The V and J ends lost 1 base and 6 bases, in that order; junction bases with no gene match: 2. The length of the CDR3 is 14 residues. CDR3 in amino acids: CASSLEGQPGELFF. CDR3 coding DNA: TGTGCCAGCAGCTTAGAGGGACAGCCCGGGGAGCTGTTTTTT.

The chain is built from TRBV27 and TRBJ2-2; TRBD1 aligns across 9 bases. Losses at the gene ends were 5 bases for V and 5 bases for J; bases not matched to a gene: 15. CDR3 length: 18 residues. Germline-derived CDR1 and CDR2 are MNHEY and SMNVEV (reference sequence). In DNA form, the CDR3 reads TGTGCCAGCAGTGGACCGGGACAGGGAGAATCGTCAACCGGGGAGCTGTTTTTT. This translates into CASSGPGQGESSTGELFF.

This clone was counted once. The rearrangement uses TRBV11-3 and TRBJ2-3; 11 bases are a match to TRBD2. V shed 5 bases, J shed 0 bases, and the junction held 4 bases outside the gene matches. Germline assignment: CDR1 SGHNT and CDR2 YENEEA. The CDR3 covers 16 residues. This CDR3 reads CASSPRTSGSTDTQYF. CDR3 nucleotide sequence: TGTGCCAGCAGCCCGCGGACTAGCGGGAGCACAGATACGCAGTATTTT.

This clone came up a few times. The chain has TRBV5-6 and TRBJ2-1, with 8 positions matching TRBD2. J lost 4 bases, V lost 3 bases, and 6 bases had no gene match. The CDR3 is 15 amino acids. Germline CDR1 is SGHDT and CDR2 is YYEEEE. The CDR3 region is CASSYGGAGYNEQFF. CDR3 DNA sequence: TGTGCCAGCAGCTACGGGGGGGCAGGGTACAATGAGCAGTTCTTC.

This chain connects TRBV9 to TRBJ2-5, with TRBD1 identical over 7 bases. Germline CDR1 reads SGDLS; CDR2 reads YYNGEE. Unmatched junction bases numbered 6, after V lost 0 bases and J lost 4 bases. The CDR3 contains 15 residues. CDR3 nucleotide sequence: TGTGCCAGCAGCGTAGGACAGGGTATATTAGAGACCCAGTACTTC. The encoded protein is CASSVGQGILETQYF.

The V gene is TRBV5-1, the J gene TRBJ1-1; D gene ambiguous. The germline gives CDR1 SGHRS, CDR2 YFSETQ. CDR3 length equals 16 residues. Trimming removed 4 bases at V and 0 bases at J, with 16 bases between. In nucleotides, the CDR3 is TGCGCCAGCAGCCCAAAACTTCTCCGTTTGAACACTGAAGCTTTCTTT. It yields the protein CASSPKLLRLNTEAFF.

The rearrangement links TRBV11-3 to TRBJ2-2; weak D call: TRBD1 (6 bases). Trimming cost V 1 base and J 4 bases, with 10 bases left between them. The CDR3 contains 15 residues. The germline gives CDR1 SGHNT, CDR2 YENEEA. Written as DNA, the CDR3 is TGTGCCAGCAGCTTAGGTACAGGGCGCACCGGGGAGCTGTTTTTT. Protein sequence: CASSLGTGRTGELFF.

The chain carries TRBV28 and TRBJ1-1; D call uncertain. The V gene's germline CDR1 is MDHEN and CDR2 SYDVKM. The V end was cut by 0 bases, the J end by 4 bases, with 12 bases between. The CDR3 has 15 amino acids. The CDR3 nucleotides are TGTGCCAGCAGTTTATGGGCGAGGCCCACCACTGAAGCTTTCTTT. This gives the protein CASSLWARPTTEAFF.